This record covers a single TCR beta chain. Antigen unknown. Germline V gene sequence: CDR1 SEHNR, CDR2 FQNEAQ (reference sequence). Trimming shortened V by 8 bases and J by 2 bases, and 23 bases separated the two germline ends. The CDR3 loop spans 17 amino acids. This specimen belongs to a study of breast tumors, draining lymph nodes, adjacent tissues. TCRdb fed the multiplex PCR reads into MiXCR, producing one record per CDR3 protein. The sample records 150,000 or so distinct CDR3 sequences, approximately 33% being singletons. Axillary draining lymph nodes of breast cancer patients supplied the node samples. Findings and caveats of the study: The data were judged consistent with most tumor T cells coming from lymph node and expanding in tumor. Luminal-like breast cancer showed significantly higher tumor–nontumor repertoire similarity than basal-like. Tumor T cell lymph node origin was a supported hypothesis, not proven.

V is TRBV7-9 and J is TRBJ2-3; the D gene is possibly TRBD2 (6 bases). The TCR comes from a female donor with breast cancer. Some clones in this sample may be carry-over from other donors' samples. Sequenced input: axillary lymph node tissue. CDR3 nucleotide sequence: TGTGCCAGCCGCGGAGGGAGGTTAGCGGTTACCACAGATACGCAGTATTTT. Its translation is CASRGGRLAVTTDTQYF.